What follows are 31 T cell receptor beta chains derived from one specimen sequenced in a study of blood T cells in healthy people across ages. The authors ran a second PCR of about 7 to 11 cycles using a sample-barcoded 5' primer and a J-beta primer mix. One entry per CDR3 protein results from TCRdb running MiXCR on the 5' RACE reads. Found here are approximately 940,000 distinct CDR3 sequences, around 48% of them singletons; the top ten hold roughly an eighth. Sequenced: blood. These receptor sequences come from a man aged 30 to 45 in good health.

There are a few counts of this clonotype. The gene calls are TRBV29-1 and TRBJ2-5; 12 bases match TRBD2. The CDR3 is 17 residues long. Unmatched junction bases numbered 11, after V lost 3 bases and J lost 3 bases. Looked up from germline, CDR1 is SQVTM and CDR2 is ANQGSEA. The CDR3 DNA sequence: TGCAGCGTTGACGACCTAGCGGGGGGGTATTACGAAGAGACCCAGTACTTC. This sequence encodes CSVDDLAGGYYEETQYF.

Only a few counts were recorded for this clonotype. The CDR3 is CASSYDRPLAKNIQYF. For the CDR3, the DNA is TGCGCCAGCAGCTACGACAGGCCCCTAGCCAAAAACATTCAGTACTTC. The chain couples TRBV5-1 to TRBJ2-4, with D tentatively TRBD1 (6 bases). The CDR3 is 16 amino acids. Trimming pared 3 bases from V and 0 bases from J, leaving 13 bases between. CDR1 SGHRS and CDR2 YFSETQ come from the germline V gene.

This clonotype was seen only a few times. V is TRBV18 and J is TRBJ2-1; D is tentatively TRBD1 or TRBD2 (5 bases each). This CDR3 comprises 14 residues. Germline V gives CDR1 KGHSH, CDR2 LQKENI. The V and J ends lost 0 bases and 8 bases respectively, with 11 bases between them. CDR3 sequence (DNA): TGTGCCAGCTCACCACCGAACGAGGGGTATGAGCAGTTCTTC. Protein sequence: CASSPPNEGYEQFF.

The genes are TRBV6-2 or TRBV6-3 and TRBJ1-5, with 7 bases identical to TRBD1. Germline assignment: CDR1 MNHEY and CDR2 SVGEGT. V lost 0 bases, J lost 1 base, and 6 bases stayed unmatched. There are 17 residues in the CDR3. The CDR3 is CASSYSFRGGSNQPQHF. The CDR3 nucleotides read TGTGCCAGCAGTTACTCGTTCCGAGGGGGCAGCAATCAGCCCCAGCATTTT.

There are a few counts of this clonotype. This rearrangement joins TRBV5-1 to TRBJ1-2; TRBD1 matches 8 bases. V trimming: 4 bases; J trimming: 2 bases; junction bases outside the gene matches: 10. The CDR3 is 16 residues long. The germline CDR1 and CDR2 sequences are SGHRS and YFSETQ. DNA of the CDR3: TGCGCCAGCAGCGCAGGAAGGACAGGGTGGAACTATGGCTACACCTTC. Translating gives CASSAGRTGWNYGYTF.

V and J are TRBV24-1 and TRBJ2-1, with D perhaps TRBD2 (6 bases). The last part of the DNA fits TRBJ2-7 better; the J call may be wrong. This CDR3 has 15 amino acids. The germline V gene has CDR1 KGHDR and CDR2 SFDVKD. The CDR3 DNA reads as TGTGCCACCAGTGATCCCCGGGACTCTTACAATGAGCAGTACTTC. It encodes CATSDPRDSYNEQYF.

This clonotype has a handful of counts. CDR3 amino acids: CASSPRMGGADTQYF. CDR3 in DNA: TGCGCCAGCAGCCCCCGAATGGGGGGGGCAGATACGCAGTATTTT. This chain links TRBV4-3 with TRBJ2-3; the match to TRBD2 covers 7 bases. The CDR3 contains 15 residues. Germline V gives CDR1 LGHNA, CDR2 YSLEER. The trim removed 4 bases at V and 4 bases at J, leaving 8 bases unmatched.

V and J are TRBV28 and TRBJ2-3; 7 positions agree with TRBD2. There are 15 residues in the CDR3. Per the germline V gene, CDR1 is MDHEN and CDR2 is SYDVKM. J lost 2 bases, V lost 7 bases, and 9 bases had no gene match. The CDR3 sequence: CASISAGDNTDTQYF. The CDR3 region has the DNA TGTGCCAGCATCTCCGCGGGGGATAACACAGATACGCAGTATTTT.

This clonotype came up a few times. The chain combines TRBV5-4 with TRBJ2-1, with D possibly matching TRBD2 (5 bases). The CDR3 covers 15 residues. Trimming pared 2 bases from V and 5 bases from J, leaving 14 bases between. CDR1 SGHNT and CDR2 YYREEE come from the germline V gene (reference sequence). The CDR3 loop is CASSLQLGADNEQFF. CDR3 nucleotides: TGTGCCAGCAGCTTACAACTAGGCGCAGACAATGAGCAGTTCTTC. Full variable domain (rest looked up from reference TRBV5-4 and TRBJ2-1): ETGVTQSPTHLIKTRGQQVTLRCSSQSGHNTVSWYQQALGQGPQFIFQYYREEENGRGNFPPRFSGLQFPNYSSELNVNALELDDSALYLCASSLQLGADNEQFFGPGTRLTVL.

The CDR3: CASSDQYSNSYEQYF. CDR3 nucleotides: TGTGCCAGCAGTGACCAATATTCGAATAGCTACGAGCAGTACTTC. V usage is TRBV6-1 and J usage is TRBJ2-7; D remains ambiguous. Trimming took 3 bases from V and 3 from J, leaving 15 bases between them. From germline, CDR1 is MNHNS and CDR2 SASEGT. This CDR3 is built from 15 residues.

This clonotype has a handful of counts. The rearrangement links TRBV6-4 to TRBJ1-6; 7 bases are shared with TRBD1. In germline, CDR1 is MRHNA, CDR2 SNTAGT. The length of the CDR3 is 17 residues. Trimming cost V 9 bases and J 9 bases; bases outside gene matches: 20. CDR3 loop: CASGGGQWPPDGSPLHF. The DNA of the CDR3 is TGTGCCAGTGGGGGGGGACAGTGGCCTCCTGATGGTTCACCCCTCCACTTT.

This clonotype was picked up a small number of times. This chain connects TRBV7-7 to TRBJ2-5; D unclear. The J call could be wrong; TRBJ2-7 is a better fit for the DNA end. The germline gives CDR1 SSHAT, CDR2 FNYEAQ (reference sequence). The CDR3 covers 15 residues. The CDR3 loop reads CAGSSGRSLYHEQYF. CDR3 coding DNA: TGTGCTGGCAGCTCCGGACGGTCTCTCTACCACGAGCAGTACTTC.

The chain has TRBV25-1 and TRBJ2-3; 13 bases are shared with TRBD2. Germline V gene sequence: CDR1 MGHDK, CDR2 SYGVNS. This CDR3 has 18 amino acids. The V segment lost 6 bases and the J segment 2 bases; nucleotides outside the gene matches: 11. The CDR3 loop is CASRPPGLAGIYTDTQYF. CDR3 nucleotides: TGTGCCAGCAGACCTCCGGGACTAGCGGGGATTTACACAGATACGCAGTATTTT.

This clonotype was picked up one time. The chain couples TRBV18 to TRBJ1-6; D is unresolved. Germline V lookup: CDR1 KGHSH, CDR2 LQKENI. The V end was cut by 6 bases, the J end by 6 bases, with 21 bases between. There are 17 residues in the CDR3. CDR3 sequence (DNA): TGTGCCAGCTCTCCCGCATCTCCCACTAATCGTAATTCACCCCTCCACTTT. Protein: CASSPASPTNRNSPLHF.

This clonotype was seen ten or more times. This chain links TRBV20-1 with TRBJ2-5, with D possibly being TRBD2 (6 bases). Trimming left V 4 bases short and J 2 bases short, with 17 bases between. The CDR3 is 15 amino acids. CDR1 DFQATT and CDR2 SNEGSKA come from the germline V gene (reference sequence). CDR3 bases: TGCAGTGCTAATGGGGAAGGGAGGATACAAGAGACCCAGTACTTC. This encodes CSANGEGRIQETQYF.

The rearrangement joins TRBV5-1 to TRBJ1-1, with D perhaps matching TRBD1 (5 bases). Trimming took 0 bases from V and 2 from J, leaving 17 bases between them. This CDR3 has 17 residues. Germline V gene data show CDR1 as SGHRS and CDR2 as YFSETQ. CDR3 in DNA: TGCGCCAGCAGCTTGGAAGGTTACGGAGGGGCAAACACTGAAGCTTTCTTT. This gives the protein CASSLEGYGGANTEAFF.

This chain uses TRBV28 with TRBJ2-7, with TRBD1 matching 7 bases. The DNA end is more similar to TRBJ2-5, so the J call may be wrong. From germline, CDR1 is MDHEN and CDR2 SYDVKM. There are 15 residues in the CDR3. In DNA, the CDR3 is TGTGCCAGCAGCTGGACAGGAACCGCCGAGGAGACCCAGTACTTC. Residues: CASSWTGTAEETQYF.

This clonotype has a handful of counts. The chain uses TRBV4-2 and TRBJ2-1; unclear D gene. The CDR3 extends over 12 amino acids. V was clipped by 9 bases and J by 3 bases, with 9 bases between them. The germline gives CDR1 LGHNA, CDR2 YNFKEQ. CDR3 sequence reads: CASATFYNEQFF. DNA for the CDR3: TGTGCCAGTGCAACGTTCTACAATGAGCAGTTCTTC.

The chain carries TRBV29-1 and TRBJ2-3; 9 bases are shared with TRBD1. V gave up 0 bases and J gave up 4 bases; unmatched junction bases: 11. The length of the CDR3 is 17 residues. The germline V gene has CDR1 SQVTM and CDR2 ANQGSEA. The CDR3 DNA sequence: TGCAGCGTTGAAGATCTTCCAACAGGGGGCAGATCAGATACGCAGTATTTT. Amino acid sequence: CSVEDLPTGGRSDTQYF.

The chain has TRBV20-1 and TRBJ1-2; possible D gene TRBD1, 5 bases. Trimming cost V 5 bases and J 2 bases, with 15 bases left between them. The CDR3 is 14 amino acids. CDR1 and CDR2 (germline): DFQATT, SNEGSKA (reference sequence). The CDR3 DNA sequence: TGCAGTGCTCCCCGACCCAGGGAAAACTATGGCTACACCTTC. Translating gives CSAPRPRENYGYTF.

The chain couples TRBV20-1 to TRBJ2-4; TRBD2 agrees at 9 bases. The CDR3 is made up of 15 amino acids. CDR1 is DFQATT and CDR2 is SNEGSKA in the germline V gene (reference sequence). Trimming at V came to 5 bases and at J to 7 bases, leaving 12 bases not matched to a gene. The CDR3 sequence is CSAPWRGGALNIQYF. In DNA form, the CDR3 reads TGCAGTGCTCCCTGGCGGGGGGGGGCATTGAACATTCAGTACTTC.

This clonotype was detected a few times. V usage is TRBV25-1 and J usage is TRBJ2-1; D gene uncertain. CDR1 is MGHDK, CDR2 SYGVNS, per germline. V was clipped by 2 bases and J by 0 bases, with 5 bases between them. CDR3 length: 14 amino acids. The CDR3 reads CASSEASSYNEQFF. As DNA, the CDR3 is TGTGCCAGCAGTGAAGCCAGCTCCTACAATGAGCAGTTCTTC.

The J gene is TRBJ2-2, the V gene TRBV2, with 7 bases that match TRBD2. The V gene's germline CDR1 is SNHLY and CDR2 FYNNEI. This CDR3 region has 13 residues. V lost 11 bases, J lost 0 bases, and 3 bases stayed unmatched. The CDR3 here is CAWEGTNTGELFF. CDR3 DNA sequence: TGTGCCTGGGAGGGGACGAACACCGGGGAGCTGTTTTTT. The variable domain in full, completed from reference TRBV2 and TRBJ2-2, reads EPEVTQTPSHQVTQMGQEVILRCVPISNHLYFYWYRQILGQKVEFLVSFYNNEISEKSEIFDDQFSVERPDGSNFTLKIRSTKLEDSAMYFCAWEGTNTGELFFGEGSRLTVL.

The V call is TRBV6-5, the J call TRBJ1-1; D ambiguous. The V end lost 0 bases, the J end lost 11 bases, and 13 bases lay between the germline ends. This CDR3 spans 13 amino acids. Germline lookup yields CDR1 MNHEY and CDR2 SVGAGI. CDR3 region: CASSYSPSGVAFF. For the CDR3, the DNA is TGTGCCAGCAGTTACTCCCCCTCCGGAGTGGCTTTCTTT.

In this sample, this clonotype turned up many times. The chain carries TRBV29-1 and TRBJ2-4; 9 bases fit TRBD2. V trimming: 6 bases; J trimming: 6 bases; junction bases outside the gene matches: 3. The CDR3 sequence is 12 residues long. The V gene's germline CDR1 is SQVTM and CDR2 ANQGSEA. The CDR3 sequence: CSVIAGVNIQYF. Here the CDR3 DNA reads TGCAGCGTCATAGCGGGGGTAAACATTCAGTACTTC.

A few counts support this clonotype. The rearrangement links TRBV11-2 to TRBJ2-1; D unclear. This CDR3 region has 14 residues. Germline CDR1 SGHAT, CDR2 FQNNGV. The V end was cut by 0 bases, the J end by 10 bases, with 13 bases between. DNA of the CDR3: TGTGCCAGCAGCTTAGAGTACCGATCCTGGGAGCAGTTCTTC. It is translated as CASSLEYRSWEQFF.

This clonotype appeared a single time. The chain has TRBV28 and TRBJ2-1; D is undetermined. CDR3 length: 14 amino acids. Germline V gene data show CDR1 as MDHEN and CDR2 as SYDVKM. V lost 6 bases, J lost 4 bases, and 13 bases lay in between. CDR3 bases: TGTGCCAGCAGAATGGACGGCCCTTACAATGAGCAGTTCTTC. Encoded protein: CASRMDGPYNEQFF. The full variable domain, in which reference TRBV28 and TRBJ2-1 provide the parts outside the CDR3, is DVKVTQSSRYLVKRTGEKVFLECVQDMDHENMFWYRQDPGLGLRLIYFSYDVKMKEKGDIPEGYSVSREKKERFSLILESASTNQTSMYLCASRMDGPYNEQFFGPGTRLTVL.

This clonotype was seen a single time. The chain combines TRBV9 with TRBJ2-7; 8 bases are shared with TRBD2. CDR3 size: 13 residues. The ends lost 0 bases at V and 6 bases at J; junction bases unmatched: 2. From germline, CDR1 is SGDLS and CDR2 YYNGEE. CDR3 loop: CASSVVLAGEQYF. The CDR3 DNA sequence: TGTGCCAGCAGCGTAGTCCTAGCGGGCGAGCAGTACTTC.

The chain links TRBV4-1 to TRBJ1-5; no reliable D call. This CDR3 is 15 amino acids long. V was trimmed by 5 bases and J by 4 bases, leaving 15 bases between them. CDR1 is MGHRA, CDR2 YSYEKL, per germline. As DNA, the CDR3 is TGCGCCAGCAGCAGAGTGGAAGAACGGAATCAGCCCCAGCATTTT. Encoded protein: CASSRVEERNQPQHF.

V is TRBV7-9 and J is TRBJ2-5, with D possibly TRBD2 on 5 matching bases. Trimming took off 1 base at V and 6 bases at J, with 12 bases between the two ends. Germline CDR1 and CDR2: SEHNR and FQNEAQ (reference sequence). The length of the CDR3 is 14 residues. CDR3: CASSLVEGRKTQYF. In nucleotides, the CDR3 is TGTGCCAGCAGCTTAGTTGAGGGTAGGAAGACCCAGTACTTC.

The chain uses TRBV20-1 and TRBJ2-3; maybe TRBD1 (7 bases). CDR1 and CDR2 from the germline V gene are DFQATT and SNEGSKA (reference sequence). V was cut by 1 base and J by 3 bases, with 17 bases left in between. This CDR3 is 16 amino acids long. The CDR3 loop reads CSARGSSGGRTDTQYF. CDR3 bases: TGCAGTGCTAGAGGTTCTTCAGGGGGGCGAACAGATACGCAGTATTTT.